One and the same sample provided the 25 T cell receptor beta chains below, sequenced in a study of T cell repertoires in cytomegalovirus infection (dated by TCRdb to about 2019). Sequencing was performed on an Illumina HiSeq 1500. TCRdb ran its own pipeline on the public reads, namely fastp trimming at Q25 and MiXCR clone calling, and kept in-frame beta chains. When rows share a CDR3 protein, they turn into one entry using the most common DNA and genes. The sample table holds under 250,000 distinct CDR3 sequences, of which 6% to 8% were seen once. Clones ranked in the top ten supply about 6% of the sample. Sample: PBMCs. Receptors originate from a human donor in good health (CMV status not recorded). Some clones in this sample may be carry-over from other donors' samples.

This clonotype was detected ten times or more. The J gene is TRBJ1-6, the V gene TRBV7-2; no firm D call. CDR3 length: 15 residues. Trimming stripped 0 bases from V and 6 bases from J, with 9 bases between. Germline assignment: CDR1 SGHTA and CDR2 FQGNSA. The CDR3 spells CASSLASESNSPLHF. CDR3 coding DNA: TGTGCCAGCAGCTTAGCCTCCGAGAGTAATTCACCCCTCCACTTT. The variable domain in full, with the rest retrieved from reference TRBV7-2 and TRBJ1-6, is GAGVSQSPSNKVTEKGKDVELRCDPISGHTALYWYRQSLGQGLEFLIYFQGNSAPDKSGLPSDRFSAERTGGSVSTLTIQRTQQEDSAVYLCASSLASESNSPLHFGNGTRLTVT.

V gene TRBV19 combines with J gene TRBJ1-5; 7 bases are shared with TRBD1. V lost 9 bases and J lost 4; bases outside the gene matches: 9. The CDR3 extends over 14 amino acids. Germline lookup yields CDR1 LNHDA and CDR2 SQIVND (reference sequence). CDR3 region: CARTDREINQPQHF. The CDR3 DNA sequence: TGTGCCAGGACCGACAGGGAGATTAATCAGCCCCAGCATTTT.

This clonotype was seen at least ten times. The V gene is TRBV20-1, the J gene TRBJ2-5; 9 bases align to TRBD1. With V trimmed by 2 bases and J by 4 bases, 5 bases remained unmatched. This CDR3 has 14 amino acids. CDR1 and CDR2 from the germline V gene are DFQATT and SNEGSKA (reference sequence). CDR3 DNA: TGCAGTGCTAGACCCGGGACAGGGCGAGAGACCCAGTACTTC. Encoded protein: CSARPGTGRETQYF.

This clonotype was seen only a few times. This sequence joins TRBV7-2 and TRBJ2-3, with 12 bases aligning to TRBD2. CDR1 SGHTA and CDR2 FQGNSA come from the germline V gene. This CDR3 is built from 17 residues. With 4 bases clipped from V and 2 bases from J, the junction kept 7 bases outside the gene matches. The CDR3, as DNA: TGTGCCAGCAGCTCCCGACTAGCGGGGGAGTTCACAGATACGCAGTATTTT. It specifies CASSSRLAGEFTDTQYF.

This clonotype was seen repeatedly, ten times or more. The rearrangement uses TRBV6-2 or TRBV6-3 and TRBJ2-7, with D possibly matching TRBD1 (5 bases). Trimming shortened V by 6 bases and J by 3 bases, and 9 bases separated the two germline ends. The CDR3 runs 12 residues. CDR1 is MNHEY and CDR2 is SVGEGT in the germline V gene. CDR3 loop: CASRQTVYEQYF. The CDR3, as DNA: TGTGCCAGCAGACAGACAGTCTACGAGCAGTACTTC.

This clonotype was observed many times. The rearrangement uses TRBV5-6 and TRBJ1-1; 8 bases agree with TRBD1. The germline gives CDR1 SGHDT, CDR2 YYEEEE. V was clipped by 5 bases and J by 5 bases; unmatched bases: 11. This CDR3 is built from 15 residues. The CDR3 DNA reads TGTGCCAGCAGTGACCAGGGGGCCGGGAGGACTGAAGCTTTCTTT. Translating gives CASSDQGAGRTEAFF.

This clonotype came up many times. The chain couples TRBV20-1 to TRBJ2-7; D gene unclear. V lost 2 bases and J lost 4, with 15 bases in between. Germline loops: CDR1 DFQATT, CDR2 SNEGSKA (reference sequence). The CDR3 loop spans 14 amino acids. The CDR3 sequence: CSARRDVGMYEQYF. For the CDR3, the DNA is TGCAGTGCTAGACGAGACGTAGGGATGTACGAGCAGTACTTC.

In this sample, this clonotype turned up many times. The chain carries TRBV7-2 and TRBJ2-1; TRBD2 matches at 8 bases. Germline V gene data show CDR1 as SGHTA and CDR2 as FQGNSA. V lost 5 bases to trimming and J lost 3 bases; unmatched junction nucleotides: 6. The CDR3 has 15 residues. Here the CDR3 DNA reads TGTGCCAGCAGCATGGGACTAGTAAGCTACAATGAGCAGTTCTTC. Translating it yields CASSMGLVSYNEQFF.

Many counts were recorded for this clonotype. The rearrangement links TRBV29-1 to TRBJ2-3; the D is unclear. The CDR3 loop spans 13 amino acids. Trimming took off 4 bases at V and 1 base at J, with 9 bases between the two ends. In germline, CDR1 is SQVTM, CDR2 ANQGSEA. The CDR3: CSVVESGTDTQYF. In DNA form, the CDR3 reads TGCAGCGTTGTTGAAAGTGGCACAGATACGCAGTATTTT.

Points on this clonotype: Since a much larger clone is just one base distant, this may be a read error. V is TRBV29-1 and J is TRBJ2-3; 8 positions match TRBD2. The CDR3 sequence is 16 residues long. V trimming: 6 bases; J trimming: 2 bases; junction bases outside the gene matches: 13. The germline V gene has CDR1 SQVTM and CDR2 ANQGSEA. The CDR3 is CSVSRAKRGSTDTQYF. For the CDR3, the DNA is TGCAGCGTCTCCAGGGCAAAGCGGGGGTCCACAGATACGCAGTATTTT.

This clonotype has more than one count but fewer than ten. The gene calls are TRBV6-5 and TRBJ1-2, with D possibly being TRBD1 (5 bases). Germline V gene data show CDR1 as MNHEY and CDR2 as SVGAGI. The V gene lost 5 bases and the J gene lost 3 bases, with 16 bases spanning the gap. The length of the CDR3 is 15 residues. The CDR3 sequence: CASSRPGGRDYGYTF. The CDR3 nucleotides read TGTGCCAGCAGTCGTCCCGGCGGCAGGGACTATGGCTACACCTTC.

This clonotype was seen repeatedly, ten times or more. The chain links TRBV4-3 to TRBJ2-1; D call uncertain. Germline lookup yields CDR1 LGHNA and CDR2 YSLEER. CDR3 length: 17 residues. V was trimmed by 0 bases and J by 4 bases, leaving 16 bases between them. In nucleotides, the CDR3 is TGCGCCAGCAGCCAAGACGGTACGAGACATTTGTACAATGAGCAGTTCTTC. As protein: CASSQDGTRHLYNEQFF.

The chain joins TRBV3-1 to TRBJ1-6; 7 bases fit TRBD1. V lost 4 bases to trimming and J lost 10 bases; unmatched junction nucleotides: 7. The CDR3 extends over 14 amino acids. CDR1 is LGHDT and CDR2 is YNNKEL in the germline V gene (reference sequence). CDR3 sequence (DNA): TGTGCCAGCAGCCCCCGACAGGGAATCTCACCCCTCCACTTT. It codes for CASSPRQGISPLHF.

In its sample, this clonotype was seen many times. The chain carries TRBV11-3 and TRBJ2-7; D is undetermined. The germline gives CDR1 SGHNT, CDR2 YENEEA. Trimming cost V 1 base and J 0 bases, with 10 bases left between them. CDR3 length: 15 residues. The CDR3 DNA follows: TGTGCCAGCAGCTTAGGATTTCGACACTCCTACGAGCAGTACTTC. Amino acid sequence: CASSLGFRHSYEQYF.

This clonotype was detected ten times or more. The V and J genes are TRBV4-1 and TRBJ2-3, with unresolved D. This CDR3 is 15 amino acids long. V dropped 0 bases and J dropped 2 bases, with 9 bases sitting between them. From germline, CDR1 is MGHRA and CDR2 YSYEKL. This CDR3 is CASSQDLSTTDTQYF. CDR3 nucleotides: TGCGCCAGCAGCCAAGATCTTTCAACCACAGATACGCAGTATTTT.

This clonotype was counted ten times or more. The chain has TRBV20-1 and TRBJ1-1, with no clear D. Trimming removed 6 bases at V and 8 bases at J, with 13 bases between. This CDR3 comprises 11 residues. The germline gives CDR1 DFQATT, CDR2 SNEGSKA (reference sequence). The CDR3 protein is CSAKWVGEAFF. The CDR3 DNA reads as TGCAGTGCCAAATGGGTAGGAGAAGCTTTCTTT.

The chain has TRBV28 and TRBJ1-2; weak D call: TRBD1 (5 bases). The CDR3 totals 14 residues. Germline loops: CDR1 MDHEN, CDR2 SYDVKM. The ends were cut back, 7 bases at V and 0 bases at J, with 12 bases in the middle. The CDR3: CASTVRTTNYGYTF. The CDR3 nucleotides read TGTGCCAGCACAGTCAGGACAACTAACTATGGCTACACCTTC.

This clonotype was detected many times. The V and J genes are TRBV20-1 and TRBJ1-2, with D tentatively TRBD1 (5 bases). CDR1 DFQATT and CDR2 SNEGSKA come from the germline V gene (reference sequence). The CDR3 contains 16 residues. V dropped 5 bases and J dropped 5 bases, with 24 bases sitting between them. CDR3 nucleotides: TGCAGTGCTGAAGGGACCGGGGCGACAAGATGGTATGGCTACACCTTC. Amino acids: CSAEGTGATRWYGYTF.

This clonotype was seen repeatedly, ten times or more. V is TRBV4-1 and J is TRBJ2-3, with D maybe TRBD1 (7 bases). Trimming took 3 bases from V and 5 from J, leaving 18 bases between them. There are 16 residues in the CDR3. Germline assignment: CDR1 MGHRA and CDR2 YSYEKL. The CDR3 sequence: CASSQTPGGSEDTQYF. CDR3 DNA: TGCGCCAGCAGCCAGACCCCAGGGGGGTCGGAAGATACGCAGTATTTT.

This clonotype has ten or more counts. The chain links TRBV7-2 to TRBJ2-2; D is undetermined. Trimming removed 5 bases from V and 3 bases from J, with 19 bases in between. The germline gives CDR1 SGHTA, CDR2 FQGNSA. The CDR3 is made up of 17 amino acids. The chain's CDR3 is CASSTPGPLTDTGELFF. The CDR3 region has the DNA TGTGCCAGCAGCACCCCCGGACCTTTGACCGACACCGGGGAGCTGTTTTTT. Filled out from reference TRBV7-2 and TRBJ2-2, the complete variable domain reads GAGVSQSPSNKVTEKGKDVELRCDPISGHTALYWYRQSLGQGLEFLIYFQGNSAPDKSGLPSDRFSAERTGGSVSTLTIQRTQQEDSAVYLCASSTPGPLTDTGELFFGEGSRLTVL.

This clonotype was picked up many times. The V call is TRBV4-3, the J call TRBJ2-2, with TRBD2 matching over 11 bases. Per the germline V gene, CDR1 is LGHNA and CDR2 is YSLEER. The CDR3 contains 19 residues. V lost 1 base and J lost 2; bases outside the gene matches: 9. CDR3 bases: TGCGCCAGCAGCCAAGTGCCCCCGACTAGCGGGGCAAACACCGGGGAGCTGTTTTTT. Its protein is CASSQVPPTSGANTGELFF.

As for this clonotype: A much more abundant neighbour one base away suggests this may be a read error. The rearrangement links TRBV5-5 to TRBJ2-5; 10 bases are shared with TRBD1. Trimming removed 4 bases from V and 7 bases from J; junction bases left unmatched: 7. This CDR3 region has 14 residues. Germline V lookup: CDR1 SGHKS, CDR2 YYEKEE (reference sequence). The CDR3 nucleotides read TGTGCCAGCAGCCGCGGGACAGGGGCAGGGACCCAGTACTTC. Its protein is CASSRGTGAGTQYF.

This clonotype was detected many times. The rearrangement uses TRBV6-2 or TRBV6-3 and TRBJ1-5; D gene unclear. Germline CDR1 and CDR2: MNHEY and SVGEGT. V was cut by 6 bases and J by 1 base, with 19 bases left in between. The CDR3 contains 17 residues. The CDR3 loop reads CASSPSSGGKSNQPQHF. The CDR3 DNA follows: TGTGCCAGCAGCCCTAGTTCGGGAGGTAAAAGCAATCAGCCCCAGCATTTT.

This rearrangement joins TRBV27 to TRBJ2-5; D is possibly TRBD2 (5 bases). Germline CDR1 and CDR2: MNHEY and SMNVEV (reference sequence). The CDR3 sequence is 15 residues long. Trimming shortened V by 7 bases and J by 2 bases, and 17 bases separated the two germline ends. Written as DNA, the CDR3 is TGTGCCAGCACCCCCCGGGGTGGAAGGCAAGAGACCCAGTACTTC. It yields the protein CASTPRGGRQETQYF.

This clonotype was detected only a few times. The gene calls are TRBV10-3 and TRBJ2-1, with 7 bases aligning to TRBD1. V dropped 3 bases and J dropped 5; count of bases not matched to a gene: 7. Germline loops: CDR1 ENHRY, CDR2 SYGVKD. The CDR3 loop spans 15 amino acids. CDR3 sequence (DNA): TGTGCCATCAGTGATCGACAGGGCCCAAACAATGAGCAGTTCTTC. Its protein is CAISDRQGPNNEQFF.